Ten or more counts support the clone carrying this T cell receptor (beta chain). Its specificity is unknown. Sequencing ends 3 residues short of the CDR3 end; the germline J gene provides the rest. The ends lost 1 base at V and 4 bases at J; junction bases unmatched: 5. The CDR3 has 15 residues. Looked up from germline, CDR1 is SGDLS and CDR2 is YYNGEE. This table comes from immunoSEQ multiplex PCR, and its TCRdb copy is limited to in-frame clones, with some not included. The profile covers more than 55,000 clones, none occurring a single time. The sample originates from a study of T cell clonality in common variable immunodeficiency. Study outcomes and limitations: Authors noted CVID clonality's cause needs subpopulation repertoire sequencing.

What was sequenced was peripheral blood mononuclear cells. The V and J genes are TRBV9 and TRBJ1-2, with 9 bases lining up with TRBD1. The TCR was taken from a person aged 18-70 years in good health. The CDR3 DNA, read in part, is TGTGCCAGCAGCGTATCTGGGACAGGGATCTATGGC. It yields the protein CASSVSGTGIYG. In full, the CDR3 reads CASSVSGTGIYGYTF.